The rows below give T cell receptor beta chains drawn from one sample of a study of Ad26.COV2.S vaccination and SARS-CoV-2 variants. Profiled with immunoSEQ multiplex PCR; TCRdb holds only in-frame clones, not every one. The sample lists under 150,000 clones; just over 85% were seen once. Material: peripheral blood, obtained after recovery from COVID-19. These receptors came from a human donor who had recovered from COVID-19. Both conserved end residues are part of each CDR3. D genes are given only for firm matches. Where a row states a size, it is once, few, many or the class of an expanded clone; other rows omit it.

clone size | J gene | V gene | D gene | CDR3 DNA | CDR3 protein
. | TRBJ2-7 | TRBV5-6 | TRBD1 | TGTGCCAGCAGCTTGGACGGGACAGAGCTATACGAGCAGTACTTC | CASSLDGTELYEQYF
once | TRBJ2-3 | TRBV7-9 | . | TGTGCCAGCAGCCTCGGGGGGCGAGATACGCAGTATTTT | CASSLGGRDTQYF
. | TRBJ1-1 | TRBV5-1 | TRBD1 | TGCGCCAGCAGCCTGACAGGGGGAGTTGCTGAAGCTTTCTTT | CASSLTGGVAEAFF
. | TRBJ2-1 | TRBV5-1 | TRBD2 | TGCGCCAGCAGCTTGATACTAGCGGGGGCCGGCTCGTGGTTCTTC | CASSLILAGAGSWFF
. | TRBJ1-5 | TRBV27 | . | TGTGCCAGCAGACTAGGGGATACTAACAATCAGCCCCAGCATTTT | CASRLGDTNNQPQHF
. | TRBJ2-2 | TRBV9 | TRBD1 | TGTGCCAGCAGCGTAGCTTTGACAGGGGGAAACACCGGGGAGCTGTTTTTT | CASSVALTGGNTGELFF
. | TRBJ1-1 | TRBV7-9 | TRBD1 | TGTGCCAGCAGCTACAGGGGGCTAGGGACTGAAGCTTTCTTT | CASSYRGLGTEAFF
. | TRBJ2-3 | TRBV24-1 | . | TGTGCCACCAGTGATACGGACACCGGGGCAGATACGCAGTATTTT | CATSDTDTGADTQYF
few | TRBJ1-1 | TRBV5-1 | . | TGCGCCAGCAGCTCCGATGGATCGGGGGCAGGTGAAGCTTTCTTT | CASSSDGSGAGEAFF
. | TRBJ1-2 | TRBV19 | . | TGTGCCAGTAGCAACAACAGGGATTTGGGCTACACCTTC | CASSNNRDLGYTF
. | TRBJ1-6 | TRBV4-1 | . | TGCGCCAGCAGCCAAGATTCGCGGGGTGTCTCCTATAATTCACCCCTCCACTTT | CASSQDSRGVSYNSPLHF
few | TRBJ2-3 | TRBV4-2 | . | TGTGCCAGCAGCCCACTAGATACCTCGAGGGGCACAGATACGCAGTATTTT | CASSPLDTSRGTDTQYF
. | TRBJ1-5 | TRBV27 | . | TGTGCCAGCAGTTTCAAACCGAGCAATCAGCCCCAGCATTTT | CASSFKPSNQPQHF
once | TRBJ1-4 | TRBV5-6 | TRBD1 | TGTGCCAGCAGCCCAAGGACAGGGGATAGTGAAAAACTGTTTTTT | CASSPRTGDSEKLFF
few | TRBJ2-2 | TRBV7-9 | TRBD2 | TGTGCCAGCAGCTCTAGCGGGGATGCCGGGGAGCTGTTTTTT | CASSSSGDAGELFF
. | TRBJ1-2 | TRBV6-2/TRBV6-3 | . | TGTGCCAGCAGTTCGGGGTATGGCTACACCTTC | CASSSGYGYTF
. | TRBJ2-7 | TRBV28 | . | TGTGCCAGCAGTGCAGGGCCCCTCAGCTCCTACGAGCAGTACTTC | CASSAGPLSSYEQYF
few | TRBJ1-2 | TRBV7-2 | TRBD1 | TGTGCCAGCAGCTTAATAGAGGGGGCGGTTGGCTACACCTTC | CASSLIEGAVGYTF
few | TRBJ1-4 | TRBV11-2 | . | TGTGCCAGTCAGTTGACAGGAGTTAATGAAAAACTGTTTTTT | CASQLTGVNEKLFF
. | TRBJ2-5 | TRBV13 | . | TGTGCCAGCAGCTTGGGCAGAGAGACCCAGTACTTC | CASSLGRETQYF
. | TRBJ1-6 | TRBV10-3 | TRBD1 | TGTGCCATCAGTGAGTCGGGGACAGAAAATTCACCCCTCCACTTT | CAISESGTENSPLHF
. | TRBJ2-1 | TRBV6-2/TRBV6-3 | . | TGTGCCAGCAGTACCCGGGATGGCTACTCCTACAATGAGCAGTTCTTC | CASSTRDGYSYNEQFF
. | TRBJ1-6 | TRBV23-1 | . | TGCGCCAGGGAGATCACGAATTCACCCCTCCACTTT | CAREITNSPLHF
. | TRBJ2-3 | TRBV2 | . | TGTGCCAGCAGGACACTGGACACAGATACGCAGTATTTT | CASRTLDTDTQYF
. | TRBJ2-7 | TRBV4-3 | TRBD1 | TGCGCCAGCAGACAATGGACAGGGCCCTACGAGCAGTACTTC | CASRQWTGPYEQYF
few | TRBJ2-7 | TRBV5-4 | . | TGTGCCAGCAGCCCGGGTACATTCCTCGGAACCTACGAGCAGTACTTC | CASSPGTFLGTYEQYF
many | TRBJ2-1 | TRBV23-1 | . | TGCGCCAGCAGTCAATCAAAGGGGTCGGGGCCTAATGAGCAGTTCTTC | CASSQSKGSGPNEQFF
. | TRBJ2-1 | TRBV6-6 | . | TGTGCCAGCAGTCGCCGGACCTCTAGCTCCTACAATGAGCAGTTCTTC | CASSRRTSSSYNEQFF
. | TRBJ1-6 | TRBV6-4 | TRBD1 | TGTGCCAGCAGGGGAGGACAGGGAGGGAATTCACCCCTCCACTTT | CASRGGQGGNSPLHF
. | TRBJ2-7 | TRBV2 | TRBD2 | TGTGCCAGCAGTGAATCGGGAGGGGCTCTCTACGAGCAGTACTTC | CASSESGGALYEQYF
. | TRBJ1-5 | TRBV7-6 | . | TGTGCCAGCAGCAAAGGAAGAGGTCAGCCCCAGCATTTT | CASSKGRGQPQHF
. | TRBJ2-7 | TRBV7-9 | TRBD2 | TGTGCCAGCAGCCAAACGGCCTCACTAGCGGCGCGTTACGAGCAGTACTTC | CASSQTASLAARYEQYF
. | TRBJ2-1 | TRBV3-1/TRBV3-2 | TRBD2 | TGTGCCAGCAGCCCTAGCGGGGGGGCCTTTCGGTACAATGAGCAGTTCTTC | CASSPSGGAFRYNEQFF
. | TRBJ1-4 | TRBV7-8 | . | TGTGCCAGCAGCTTAGCGTACGGACACTCTGAAAAACTGTTTTTT | CASSLAYGHSEKLFF
. | TRBJ1-6 | TRBV11-2 | . | TGTGCCAGCAGCTGGGCGATTAATTCACCCCTCCACTTT | CASSWAINSPLHF
. | TRBJ1-6 | TRBV5-1 | . | TGCGCCAGCAGCTTGAAGGGGGAAAATTCACCCCTCCACTTT | CASSLKGENSPLHF
. | TRBJ2-5 | TRBV27 | . | TGTGCCAGCAGCCCCGGGATTAACCGAGGGGAGACCCAGTACTTC | CASSPGINRGETQYF
. | TRBJ2-1 | TRBV4-1 | TRBD2 | TGCGCCAGCAGCCAAATGGATCTAGGACTAGCGAGCAATGAGCAGTTCTTC | CASSQMDLGLASNEQFF
few | TRBJ2-1 | TRBV6-5 | TRBD1 | TGTGCCAGCAGTTACGACAGGGGGCAGTACAATGAGCAGTTCTTC | CASSYDRGQYNEQFF
once | TRBJ1-2 | TRBV3-1/TRBV3-2 | . | TGTGCCAGCAGCTTAGTGGGGGCAAACTATGGCTACACCTTC | CASSLVGANYGYTF
. | TRBJ1-5 | TRBV2 | . | TGTGCCAGCAAACAGGTATCACAGCCCCAGCATTTT | CASKQVSQPQHF
. | TRBJ1-6 | TRBV5-1 | . | TGCGCCAGCAGCTCTAACCAGGGTGATTCACCCCTCCACTTT | CASSSNQGDSPLHF
. | TRBJ1-6 | TRBV2 | . | TGTGCCAGCACATACGTCCAGGGAAGCTCCTATAATTCACCCCTCCACTTT | CASTYVQGSSYNSPLHF
once | TRBJ2-5 | TRBV3-1/TRBV3-2 | . | TGTGCCAGCAGCCGAGGACAGACAAATTCGCAAGAGACCCAGTACTTC | CASSRGQTNSQETQYF
. | TRBJ1-1 | TRBV6-4 | . | TGTGCCAGCAGTAAGGAGGGTGAGGGCACTGAAGCTTTCTTT | CASSKEGEGTEAFF
. | TRBJ2-6 | TRBV7-6 | . | TGTGCCAGCAGCGGACAGACCCACTCTGGGGCCAACGTCCTGACTTTC | CASSGQTHSGANVLTF
. | TRBJ1-5 | TRBV2 | . | TGTGCCAGCAGCCCGGGAGAAAATCAGCCCCAGCATTTT | CASSPGENQPQHF
once | TRBJ2-6 | TRBV19 | . | TGTGCCAGTCGGATCTCTGGGGCCAACGTCCTGACTTTC | CASRISGANVLTF
once | TRBJ1-5 | TRBV6-5 | . | TGTGCCAGCAGTATCAGGGCAAGCAATCAGCCCCAGCATTTT | CASSIRASNQPQHF
. | TRBJ2-2 | TRBV7-8 | TRBD2 | TGTGCCAGCCCCGGGACTAGCGTCACCGGGGAGCTGTTTTTT | CASPGTSVTGELFF
few | TRBJ1-1 | TRBV7-2 | . | TGTGCCAGCAGCTCGAGAATAGCCACTGAAGCTTTCTTT | CASSSRIATEAFF
. | TRBJ2-5 | TRBV11-3 | TRBD1 | TGTGCCAGCAGCTTGGACAGGCAAGAGACCCAGTACTTC | CASSLDRQETQYF
. | TRBJ2-1 | TRBV6-6 | TRBD2 | TGTGCCAGCAGGGGTAGCGGGGGTACAGGGAATGAGCAGTTCTTC | CASRGSGGTGNEQFF
. | TRBJ2-1 | TRBV28 | TRBD1 | TGTGCCAGCAGTAGACAGGGTTCAAGTAAGGAGCAGTTCTTC | CASSRQGSSKEQFF
. | TRBJ1-2 | TRBV19 | . | TGTGCCAGTAGTATAGCTGGCAGTTCTAACTATGGCTACACCTTC | CASSIAGSSNYGYTF
. | TRBJ2-5 | TRBV7-9 | . | TGTGCCAGCAGCTTAGCGAGGAGGGGGAGCGAGACCCAGTACTTC | CASSLARRGSETQYF
. | TRBJ1-4 | TRBV6-1 | . | TGTGCCAGCAGTGAAAGCAGGGCCGAAAAACTGTTTTTT | CASSESRAEKLFF